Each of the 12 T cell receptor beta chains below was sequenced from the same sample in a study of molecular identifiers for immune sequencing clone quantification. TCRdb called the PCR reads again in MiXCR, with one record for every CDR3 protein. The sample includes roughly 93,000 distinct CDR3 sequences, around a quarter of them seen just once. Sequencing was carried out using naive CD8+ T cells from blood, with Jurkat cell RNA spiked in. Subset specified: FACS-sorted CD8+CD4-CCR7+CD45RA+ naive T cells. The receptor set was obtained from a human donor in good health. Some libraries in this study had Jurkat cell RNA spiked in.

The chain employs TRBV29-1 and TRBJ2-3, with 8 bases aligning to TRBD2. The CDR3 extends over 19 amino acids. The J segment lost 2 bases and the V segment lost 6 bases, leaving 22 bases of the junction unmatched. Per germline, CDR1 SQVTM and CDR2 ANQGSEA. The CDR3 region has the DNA TGCAGCGTATTAGACGGGACGGGGGGGTCACTGACATACACAGATACGCAGTATTTT. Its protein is CSVLDGTGGSLTYTDTQYF.

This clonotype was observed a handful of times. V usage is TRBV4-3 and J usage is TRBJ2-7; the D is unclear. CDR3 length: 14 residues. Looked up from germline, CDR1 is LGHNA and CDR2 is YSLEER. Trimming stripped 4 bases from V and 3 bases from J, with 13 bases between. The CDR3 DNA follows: TGCGCCAGCAGCCCGACCGTTTCGAGCTACGAGCAGTACTTC. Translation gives CASSPTVSSYEQYF.

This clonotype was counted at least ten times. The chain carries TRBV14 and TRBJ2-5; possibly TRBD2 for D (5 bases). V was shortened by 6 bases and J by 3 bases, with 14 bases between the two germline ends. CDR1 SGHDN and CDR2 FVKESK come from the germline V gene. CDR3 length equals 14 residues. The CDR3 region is CASSPTTGEETQYF. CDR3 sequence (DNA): TGTGCCAGCAGTCCAACGACCGGGGAAGAGACCCAGTACTTC.

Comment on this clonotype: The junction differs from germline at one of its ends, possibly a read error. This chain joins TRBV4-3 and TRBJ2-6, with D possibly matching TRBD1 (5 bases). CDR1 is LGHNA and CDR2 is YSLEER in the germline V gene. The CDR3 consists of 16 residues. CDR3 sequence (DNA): TGCGCCAGCAGCCAAGATCCCGGTACTGGGGCCCCCGTCCTGCCTTTC. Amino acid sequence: CASSQDPGTGAPVLPF.

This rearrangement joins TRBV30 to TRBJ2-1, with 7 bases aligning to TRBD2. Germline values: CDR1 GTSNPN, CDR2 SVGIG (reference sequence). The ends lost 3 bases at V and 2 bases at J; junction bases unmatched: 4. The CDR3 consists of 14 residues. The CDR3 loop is CAWRTREAYNEQFF. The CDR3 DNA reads TGTGCCTGGAGAACCCGGGAGGCCTACAATGAGCAGTTCTTC.

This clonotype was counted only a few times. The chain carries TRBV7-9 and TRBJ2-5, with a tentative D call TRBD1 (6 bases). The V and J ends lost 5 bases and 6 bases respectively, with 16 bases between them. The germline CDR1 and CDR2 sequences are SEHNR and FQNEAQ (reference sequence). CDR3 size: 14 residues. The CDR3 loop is CASSRQDPGQTQYF. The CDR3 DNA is TGTGCCAGCAGCAGACAGGACCCAGGGCAGACCCAGTACTTC.

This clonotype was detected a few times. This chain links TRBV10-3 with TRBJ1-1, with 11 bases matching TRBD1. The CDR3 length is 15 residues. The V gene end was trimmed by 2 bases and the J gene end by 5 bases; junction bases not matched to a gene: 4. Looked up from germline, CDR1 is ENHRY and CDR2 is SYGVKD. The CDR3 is CAISEGTGGGTEAFF. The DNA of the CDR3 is TGTGCCATCAGTGAGGGGACAGGGGGAGGAACTGAAGCTTTCTTT.

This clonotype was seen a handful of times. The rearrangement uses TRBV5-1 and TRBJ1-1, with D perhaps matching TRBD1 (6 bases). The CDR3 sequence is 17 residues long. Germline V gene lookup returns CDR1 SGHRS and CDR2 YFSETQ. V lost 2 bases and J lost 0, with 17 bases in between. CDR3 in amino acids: CASSLRGGQRLNTEAFF. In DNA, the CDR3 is TGCGCCAGCAGCTTAAGGGGAGGACAGAGATTGAACACTGAAGCTTTCTTT.

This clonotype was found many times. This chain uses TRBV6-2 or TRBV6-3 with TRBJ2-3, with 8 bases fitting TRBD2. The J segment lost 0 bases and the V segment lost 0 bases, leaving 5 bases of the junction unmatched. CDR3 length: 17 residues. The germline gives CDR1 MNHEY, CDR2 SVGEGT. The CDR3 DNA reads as TGTGCCAGCAGTTACTCTCCTAGCGGGCTTAGCACAGATACGCAGTATTTT. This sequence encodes CASSYSPSGLSTDTQYF.

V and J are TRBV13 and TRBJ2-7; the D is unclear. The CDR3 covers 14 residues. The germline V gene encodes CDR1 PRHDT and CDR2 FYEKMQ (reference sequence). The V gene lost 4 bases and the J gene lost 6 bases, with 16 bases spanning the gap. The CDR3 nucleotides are TGTGCCAGCAGCTCCGAAGGTCCGGTCGGCGAGCAGTACTTC. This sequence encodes CASSSEGPVGEQYF.

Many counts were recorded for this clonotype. CDR3: CASSFTAYEQYF. DNA of the CDR3: TGTGCCAGCAGCTTTACTGCCTACGAGCAGTACTTC. The rearrangement joins TRBV7-9 to TRBJ2-7, with no clear D. Trimming shortened V by 3 bases and J by 2 bases, and 5 bases separated the two germline ends. CDR3 length: 12 residues. CDR1 is SEHNR, CDR2 FQNEAQ, per germline (reference sequence).

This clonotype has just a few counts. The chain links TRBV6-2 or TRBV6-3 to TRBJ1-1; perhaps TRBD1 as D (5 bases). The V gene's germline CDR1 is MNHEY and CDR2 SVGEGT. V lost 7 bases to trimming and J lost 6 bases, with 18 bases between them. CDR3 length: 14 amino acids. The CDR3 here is CASTKIDSLAEAFF. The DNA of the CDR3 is TGTGCCAGCACTAAAATCGACAGTTTAGCTGAAGCTTTCTTT.